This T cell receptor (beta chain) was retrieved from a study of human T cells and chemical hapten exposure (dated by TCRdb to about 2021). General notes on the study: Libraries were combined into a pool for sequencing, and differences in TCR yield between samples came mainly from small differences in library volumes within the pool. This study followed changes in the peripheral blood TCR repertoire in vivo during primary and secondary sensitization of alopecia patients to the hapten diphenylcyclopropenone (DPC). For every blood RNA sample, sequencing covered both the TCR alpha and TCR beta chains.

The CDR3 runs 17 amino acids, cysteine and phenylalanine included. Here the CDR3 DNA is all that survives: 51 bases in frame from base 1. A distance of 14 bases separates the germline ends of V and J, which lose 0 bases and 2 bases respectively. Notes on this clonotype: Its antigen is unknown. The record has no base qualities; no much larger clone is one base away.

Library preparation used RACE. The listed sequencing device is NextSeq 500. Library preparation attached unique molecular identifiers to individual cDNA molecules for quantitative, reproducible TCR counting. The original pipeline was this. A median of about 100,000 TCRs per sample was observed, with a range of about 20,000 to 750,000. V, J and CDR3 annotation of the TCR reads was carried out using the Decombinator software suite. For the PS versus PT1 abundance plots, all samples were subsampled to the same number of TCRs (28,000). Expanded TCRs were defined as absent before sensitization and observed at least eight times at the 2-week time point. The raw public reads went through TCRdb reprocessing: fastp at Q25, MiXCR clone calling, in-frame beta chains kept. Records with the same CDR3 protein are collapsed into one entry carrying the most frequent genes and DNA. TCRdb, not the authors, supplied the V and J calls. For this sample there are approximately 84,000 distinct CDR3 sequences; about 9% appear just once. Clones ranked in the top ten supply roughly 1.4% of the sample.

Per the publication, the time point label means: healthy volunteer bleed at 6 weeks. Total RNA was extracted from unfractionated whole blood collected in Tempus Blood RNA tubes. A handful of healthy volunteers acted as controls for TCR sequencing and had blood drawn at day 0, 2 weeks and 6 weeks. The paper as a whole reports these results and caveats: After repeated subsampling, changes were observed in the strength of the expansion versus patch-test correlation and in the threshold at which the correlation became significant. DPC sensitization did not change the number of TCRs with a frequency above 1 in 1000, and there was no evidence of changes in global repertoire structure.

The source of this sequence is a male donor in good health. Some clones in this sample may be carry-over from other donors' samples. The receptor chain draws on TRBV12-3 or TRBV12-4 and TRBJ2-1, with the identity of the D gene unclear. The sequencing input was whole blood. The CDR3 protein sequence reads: CASSLAAGQTPYNEQFF. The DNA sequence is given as TGTGCCAGCAGTTTAGCGGCAGGCCAGACTCCCTACAATGAGCAGTTCTTC.